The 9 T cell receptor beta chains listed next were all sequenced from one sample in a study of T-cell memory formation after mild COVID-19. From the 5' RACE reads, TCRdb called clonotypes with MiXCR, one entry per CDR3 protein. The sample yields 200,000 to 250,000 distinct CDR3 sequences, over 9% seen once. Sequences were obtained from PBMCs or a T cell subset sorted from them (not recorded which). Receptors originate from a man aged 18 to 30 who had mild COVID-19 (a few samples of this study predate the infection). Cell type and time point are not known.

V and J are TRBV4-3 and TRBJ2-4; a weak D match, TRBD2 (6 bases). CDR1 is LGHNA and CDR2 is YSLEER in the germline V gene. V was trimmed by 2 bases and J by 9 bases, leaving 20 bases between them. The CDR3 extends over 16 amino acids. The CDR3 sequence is CASSQPLGDSDIIQYF. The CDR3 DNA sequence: TGCGCCAGCAGCCAACCCCTCGGGGACTCCGATATCATTCAGTACTTC.

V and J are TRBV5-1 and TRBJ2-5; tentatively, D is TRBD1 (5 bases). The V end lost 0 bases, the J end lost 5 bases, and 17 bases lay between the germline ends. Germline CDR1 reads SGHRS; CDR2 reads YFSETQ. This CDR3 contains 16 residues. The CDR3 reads CASSLGSLSGLETQYF. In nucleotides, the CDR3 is TGCGCCAGCAGCTTGGGTTCCCTGTCAGGGCTGGAGACCCAGTACTTC.

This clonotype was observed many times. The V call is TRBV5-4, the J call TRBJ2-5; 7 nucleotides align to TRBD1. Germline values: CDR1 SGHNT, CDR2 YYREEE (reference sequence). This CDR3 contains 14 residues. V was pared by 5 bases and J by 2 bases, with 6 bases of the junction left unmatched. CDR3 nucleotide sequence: TGTGCCAGCAGTCCTCGGACAGGACAAGAGACCCAGTACTTC. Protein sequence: CASSPRTGQETQYF.

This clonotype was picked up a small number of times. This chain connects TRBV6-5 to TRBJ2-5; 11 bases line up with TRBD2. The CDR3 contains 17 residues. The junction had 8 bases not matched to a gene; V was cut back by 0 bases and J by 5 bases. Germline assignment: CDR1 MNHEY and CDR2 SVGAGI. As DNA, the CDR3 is TGTGCCAGCAGTTACTCTAGCGGGGGGGCCTTAGGGGAGACCCAGTACTTC. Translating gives CASSYSSGGALGETQYF.

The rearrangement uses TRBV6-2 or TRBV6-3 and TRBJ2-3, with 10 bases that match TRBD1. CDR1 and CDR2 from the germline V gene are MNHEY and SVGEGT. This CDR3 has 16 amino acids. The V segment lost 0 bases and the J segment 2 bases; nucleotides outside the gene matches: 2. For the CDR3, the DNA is TGTGCCAGCAGTTACTCCGGGACAGGGGCCACAGATACGCAGTATTTT. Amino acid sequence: CASSYSGTGATDTQYF.

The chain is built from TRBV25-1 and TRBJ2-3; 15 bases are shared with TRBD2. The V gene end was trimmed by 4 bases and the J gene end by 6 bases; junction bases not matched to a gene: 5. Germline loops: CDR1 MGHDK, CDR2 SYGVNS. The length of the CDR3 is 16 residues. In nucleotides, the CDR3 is TGTGCCAGCAGTGGGACTAGCGGGGGGGCCTTGGATACGCAGTATTTT. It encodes CASSGTSGGALDTQYF.

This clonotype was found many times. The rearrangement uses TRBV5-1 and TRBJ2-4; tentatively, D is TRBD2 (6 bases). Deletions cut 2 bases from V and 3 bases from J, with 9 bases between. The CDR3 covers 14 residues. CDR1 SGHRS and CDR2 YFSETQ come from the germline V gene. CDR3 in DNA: TGCGCCAGCAGCTTAGGCGGGGACAAAAACATTCAGTACTTC. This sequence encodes CASSLGGDKNIQYF.

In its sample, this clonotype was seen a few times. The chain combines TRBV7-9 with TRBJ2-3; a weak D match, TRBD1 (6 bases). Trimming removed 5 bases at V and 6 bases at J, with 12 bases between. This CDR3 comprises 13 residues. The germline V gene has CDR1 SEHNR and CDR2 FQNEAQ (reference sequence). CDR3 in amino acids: CASSVNREDTQYF. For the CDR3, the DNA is TGTGCCAGCAGCGTAAACAGGGAGGATACGCAGTATTTT.

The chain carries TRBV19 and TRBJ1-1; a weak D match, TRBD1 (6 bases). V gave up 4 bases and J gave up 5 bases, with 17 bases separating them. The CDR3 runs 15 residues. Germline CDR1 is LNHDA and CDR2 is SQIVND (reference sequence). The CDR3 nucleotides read TGTGCCAGTAGTAGGCCGAGCGGGGGCCGAACTGAAGCTTTCTTT. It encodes CASSRPSGGRTEAFF.